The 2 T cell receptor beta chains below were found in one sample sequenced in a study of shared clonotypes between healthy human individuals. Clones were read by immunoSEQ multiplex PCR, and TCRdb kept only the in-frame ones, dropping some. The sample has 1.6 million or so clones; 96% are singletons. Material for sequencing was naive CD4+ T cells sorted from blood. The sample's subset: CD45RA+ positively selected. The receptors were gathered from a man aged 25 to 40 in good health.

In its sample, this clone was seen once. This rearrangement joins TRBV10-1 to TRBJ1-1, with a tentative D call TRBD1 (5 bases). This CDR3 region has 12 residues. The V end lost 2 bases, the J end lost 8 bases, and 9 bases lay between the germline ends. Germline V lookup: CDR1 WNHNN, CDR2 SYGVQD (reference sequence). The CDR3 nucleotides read TGCGCCAGCAGTGAGAGGGCAGGGGAAGCTTTCTTT. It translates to CASSERAGEAFF.

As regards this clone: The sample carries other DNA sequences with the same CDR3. As DNA, the CDR3 is TGCGCCAGCAGCACTGGACAGGGTGGGACCGGGGAGCTGTTTTTT. This translates into CASSTGQGGTGELFF. The V and J genes are TRBV5-1 and TRBJ2-2; the match to TRBD1 covers 8 bases. The CDR3 length is 15 residues. Germline CDR1 reads SGHRS; CDR2 reads YFSETQ. Trimming took 4 bases from V and 5 from J; bases not matched to a gene: 7.